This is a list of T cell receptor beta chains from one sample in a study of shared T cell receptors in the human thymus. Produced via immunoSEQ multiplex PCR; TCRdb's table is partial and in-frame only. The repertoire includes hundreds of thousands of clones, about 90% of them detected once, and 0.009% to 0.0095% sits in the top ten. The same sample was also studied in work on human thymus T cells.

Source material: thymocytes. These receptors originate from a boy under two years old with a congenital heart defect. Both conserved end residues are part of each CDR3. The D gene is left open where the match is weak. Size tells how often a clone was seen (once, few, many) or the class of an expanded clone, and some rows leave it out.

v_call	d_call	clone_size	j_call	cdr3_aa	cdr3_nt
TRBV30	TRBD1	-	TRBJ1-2	CAWENRGVNYGYTF	TGTGCCTGGGAAAACAGGGGCGTTAACTATGGCTACACCTTC
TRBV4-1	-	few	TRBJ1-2	CASSHPPRNGYTF	TGCGCCAGCAGCCACCCTCCGAGGAATGGCTACACCTTC
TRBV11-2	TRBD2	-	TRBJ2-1	CASSAPGLADFRIYNEQFF	TGTGCCAGCAGCGCCCCGGGACTAGCGGATTTTAGGATTTACAATGAGCAGTTCTTC
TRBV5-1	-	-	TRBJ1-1	CASSLAQGVVNTEAFF	TGCGCCAGCAGCTTGGCCCAAGGGGTCGTTAACACTGAAGCTTTCTTT
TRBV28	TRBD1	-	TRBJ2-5	CASSLRVDPGQPQETQYF	TGTGCCAGCAGTTTACGGGTGGACCCGGGACAGCCACAAGAGACCCAGTACTTC
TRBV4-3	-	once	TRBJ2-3	CASSQDLVSDTQYF	TGCGCCAGCAGCCAAGATCTAGTATCAGATACGCAGTATTTT
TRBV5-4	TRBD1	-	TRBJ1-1	CASSRADRFNTEAFF	TGTGCCAGCAGCAGGGCGGACAGGTTTAACACTGAAGCTTTCTTT
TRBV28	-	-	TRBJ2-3	CASSRYLGQAGLTDTQYF	TGTGCCAGCAGCCGATACCTGGGACAAGCAGGTTTGACAGATACGCAGTATTTT
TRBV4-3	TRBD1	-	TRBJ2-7	CASSQDRVGRGQGYRSYEQYF	TGCGCCAGCAGCCAAGATCGGGTTGGCAGGGGGCAAGGATATCGCTCCTACGAGCAGTACTTC
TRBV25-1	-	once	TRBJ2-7	CASSDGGQDEQYF	TGTGCCAGCAGTGACGGAGGTCAGGACGAGCAGTACTTC
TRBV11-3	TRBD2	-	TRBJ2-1	CASSLKPPPGGEQFF	TGTGCCAGCAGCTTAAAACCCCCCCCGGGAGGGGAGCAGTTCTTC
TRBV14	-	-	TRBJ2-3	CASSQRPWGSTDTQYF	TGTGCCAGCAGCCAAAGGCCCTGGGGCTCCACAGATACGCAGTATTTT
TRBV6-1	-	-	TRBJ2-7	CASRNRESVHEQYF	TGTGCCAGCAGAAACAGGGAATCTGTCCACGAGCAGTACTTC
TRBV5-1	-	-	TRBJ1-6	CASSLERGSPLHF	TGCGCCAGCAGCTTGGAAAGGGGTTCACCCCTCCACTTT
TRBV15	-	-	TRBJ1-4	CATSSGGSGNEKLFF	TGTGCCACCAGCAGCGGAGGTTCGGGTAATGAAAAACTGTTTTTT
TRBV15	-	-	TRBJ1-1	CATRPGLDTEAFF	TGTGCCACCAGACCGGGACTCGACACTGAAGCTTTCTTT
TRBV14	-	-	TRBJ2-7	CASSLGTTYEQYF	TGTGCCAGCAGTCTTGGCACTACCTACGAGCAGTACTTC
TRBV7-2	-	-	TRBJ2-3	CASSLESGRSTDTQYF	TGTGCCAGCAGCTTAGAGTCTGGGCGTAGCACAGATACGCAGTATTTT
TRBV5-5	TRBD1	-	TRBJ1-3	CASSPDRAGNTIYF	TGTGCCAGCAGCCCAGACAGGGCTGGAAACACCATATATTTT
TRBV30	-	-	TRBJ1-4	CAWSNHTPGDGEKLFF	TGTGCCTGGAGTAACCACACCCCAGGGGATGGGGAAAAACTGTTTTTT
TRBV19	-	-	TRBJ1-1	CASRRRAHTEAFF	TGTGCCAGTAGACGGAGGGCGCACACTGAAGCTTTCTTT
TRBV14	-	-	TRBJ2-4	CASSQGAAKNIQYF	TGTGCCAGCAGCCAAGGGGCGGCCAAAAACATTCAGTACTTC
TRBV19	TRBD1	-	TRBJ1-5	CASLSGQGNQPQHF	TGTGCCAGTCTATCGGGACAGGGTAATCAGCCCCAGCATTTT
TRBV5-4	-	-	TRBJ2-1	CASTQTGSENEQFF	TGTGCCAGCACCCAGACAGGATCTGAAAATGAGCAGTTCTTC
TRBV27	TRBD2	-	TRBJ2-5	CASSLGTSGSQETQYF	TGTGCCAGCAGTTTAGGGACTAGCGGAAGCCAAGAGACCCAGTACTTC
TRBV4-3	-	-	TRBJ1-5	CASSQGYRVSNQPQHF	TGCGCCAGCAGCCAAGGTTACAGGGTATCCAATCAGCCCCAGCATTTT
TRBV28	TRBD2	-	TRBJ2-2	CASTEKGEAGGLTGELFF	TGTGCCAGCACCGAAAAGGGGGAAGCGGGAGGGCTCACCGGGGAGCTGTTTTTT
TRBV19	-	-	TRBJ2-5	CASRGTPQETQYF	TGTGCCAGTAGGGGGACTCCACAAGAGACCCAGTACTTC
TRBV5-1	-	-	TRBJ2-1	CASSQPLLAGPWDEQFF	TGCGCCAGCAGCCAACCGCTCCTAGCAGGACCTTGGGATGAGCAGTTCTTC
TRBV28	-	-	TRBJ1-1	CASSLYRVGNTEAFF	TGTGCCAGCAGTTTATACAGGGTCGGGAACACTGAAGCTTTCTTT
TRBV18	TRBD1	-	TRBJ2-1	CASSPGDRDQHNEQFF	TGTGCCAGCTCACCGGGCGACAGGGATCAGCACAATGAGCAGTTCTTC
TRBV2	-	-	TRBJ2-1	CASREQGQFF	TGTGCCAGCAGGGAACAGGGCCAGTTCTTC
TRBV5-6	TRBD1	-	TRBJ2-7	CASSFRNGTGNSEQYF	TGTGCCAGCAGCTTTAGGAACGGGACAGGGAACTCCGAGCAGTACTTC
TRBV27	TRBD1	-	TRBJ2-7	CASSSGQAITGEQYF	TGTGCCAGCAGTTCGGGACAGGCAATAACCGGCGAGCAGTACTTC
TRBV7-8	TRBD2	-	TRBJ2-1	CASSFSGDSSYNEQFF	TGTGCCAGCAGCTTTAGCGGGGATAGCTCCTACAATGAGCAGTTCTTC
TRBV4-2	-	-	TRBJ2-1	CASSQALGGSYNEQFF	TGTGCCAGCAGCCAAGCCCTTGGGGGGTCCTACAATGAGCAGTTCTTC
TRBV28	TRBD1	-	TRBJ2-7	CASSSRGFEQYF	TGTGCCAGCAGTTCCAGGGGGTTCGAGCAGTACTTC
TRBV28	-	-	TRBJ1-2	CASRGGPITALYGYTF	TGTGCCAGCAGAGGGGGTCCGATCACAGCACTTTATGGCTACACCTTC
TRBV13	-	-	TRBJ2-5	CASSYEYTQYF	TGTGCCAGCAGCTATGAGTATACCCAGTACTTC
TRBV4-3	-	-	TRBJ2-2	CASSSVPNTGELFF	TGCGCCAGCAGTTCGGTCCCGAACACCGGGGAGCTGTTTTTT
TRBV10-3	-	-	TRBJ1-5	CAIGSIITGKGNQPQHF	TGTGCCATCGGATCTATTATTACAGGGAAGGGCAATCAGCCCCAGCATTTT
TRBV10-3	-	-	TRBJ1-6	CAISESKDRPRSTSYNSPLHF	TGTGCCATCAGTGAGTCGAAGGACAGACCACGGAGTACCTCCTATAATTCACCCCTCCACTTT
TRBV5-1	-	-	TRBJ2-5	CASSPHQRSSYQETQYF	TGCGCCAGCAGCCCCCACCAGCGGTCTTCGTACCAAGAGACCCAGTACTTC
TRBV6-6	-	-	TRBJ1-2	CASSSFGGGCYGYTF	TGTGCCAGCAGTTCTTTCGGGGGTGGTTGCTATGGCTACACCTTC
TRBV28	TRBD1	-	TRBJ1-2	CASSAGTGGLDTF	TGTGCCAGCAGTGCAGGGACAGGGGGTCTGGATACCTTC
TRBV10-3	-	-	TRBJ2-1	CAISEPTSVHGRVSNEQFF	TGTGCCATCAGTGAGCCCACTAGTGTGCATGGGCGGGTCTCCAATGAGCAGTTCTTC
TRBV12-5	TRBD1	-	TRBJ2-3	CASGLVNGTGELGSTDTQYF	TGTGCTAGTGGTTTGGTAAACGGGACAGGGGAACTGGGGAGCACAGATACGCAGTATTTT
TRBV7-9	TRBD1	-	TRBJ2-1	CASSSRTGSKNEQFF	TGTGCCAGCAGCTCTCGGACAGGGTCAAAGAATGAGCAGTTCTTC
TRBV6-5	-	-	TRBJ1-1	CASSYSTQRTEAFF	TGTGCCAGCAGTTACTCAACCCAGCGGACTGAAGCTTTCTTT
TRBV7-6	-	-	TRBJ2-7	CASSLEVGGEQYF	TGTGCCAGCAGCTTAGAAGTAGGGGGCGAGCAGTACTTC
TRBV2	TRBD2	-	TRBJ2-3	CASSEPVRGSGRGGQYF	TGTGCCAGCAGTGAACCCGTCCGGGGTAGCGGGAGAGGGGGGCAGTATTTT
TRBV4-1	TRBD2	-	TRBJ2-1	CASSQDPGLAGNNEQFF	TGCGCCAGCAGCCAAGATCCCGGACTAGCGGGAAATAATGAGCAGTTCTTC
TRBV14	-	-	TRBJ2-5	CASSQDPVETQYF	TGTGCCAGCAGCCAAGATCCCGTGGAGACCCAGTACTTC
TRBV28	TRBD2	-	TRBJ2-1	CASSSSGRVNEQFF	TGTGCCAGCAGTTCAAGCGGGAGGGTAAATGAGCAGTTCTTC
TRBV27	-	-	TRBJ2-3	CASRNYPVTDTQYF	TGTGCCAGCAGGAACTACCCTGTCACAGATACGCAGTATTTT